This entry lists 21 T cell receptor beta chains sequenced from one sample in a study of lymphopenia after photon versus proton radiotherapy. Data came from immunoSEQ multiplex PCR; TCRdb stores just in-frame clones and leaves some out. Of more than 9,500 clones detected, approximately 90% appear once; the ten largest clones hold 3.5%. This material consisted of peripheral blood, taken from a patient treated with photon-based radiotherapy. These receptors originate from a man between 60 and 70 years old with pancreatic cancer.

The chain joins TRBV5-1 to TRBJ1-2, with 7 positions matching TRBD1. The CDR3 has 16 amino acids. Germline V gene data show CDR1 as SGHRS and CDR2 as YFSETQ. V dropped 0 bases and J dropped 1; count of bases not matched to a gene: 6. CDR3 nucleotides: TGCGCCAGCAGCTTGGGGGGACAGCCCGTTAACTATGGCTACACCTTC. Protein: CASSLGGQPVNYGYTF.

This chain connects TRBV9 to TRBJ2-3; D is undetermined. The ends were cut back, 2 bases at V and 3 bases at J, with 7 bases in the middle. Germline V gene lookup returns CDR1 SGDLS and CDR2 YYNGEE. The CDR3 consists of 13 residues. As DNA, the CDR3 is TGTGCCAGCAGCGTTGTCCTGACAGATACGCAGTATTTT. Its translation is CASSVVLTDTQYF.

The table lists this clone with a count of one. This rearrangement joins TRBV2 to TRBJ2-7; D not resolved. The CDR3 sequence is 11 residues long. The V gene's germline CDR1 is SNHLY and CDR2 FYNNEI. With 6 bases removed from V and 1 base from J, the gap between germline ends came to 4 bases. The CDR3 sequence: CASRLSYEQYF. The CDR3 DNA reads TGTGCCAGCAGGTTGTCCTACGAGCAGTACTTC. Full variable domain (missing parts from reference TRBV2 and TRBJ2-7): EPEVTQTPSHQVTQMGQEVILRCVPISNHLYFYWYRQILGQKVEFLVSFYNNEISEKSEIFDDQFSVERPDGSNFTLKIRSTKLEDSAMYFCASRLSYEQYFGPGTRLTVT.

This sequence joins TRBV5-1 and TRBJ1-5, with TRBD1 matching 9 bases. Germline V CDR1 and CDR2: SGHRS, YFSETQ. The CDR3 totals 14 residues. Losses at the gene ends were 4 bases for V and 5 bases for J; bases not matched to a gene: 4. CDR3 region: CASSPDRGDQPQHF. In nucleotides, the CDR3 is TGCGCCAGCAGCCCGGACAGGGGAGATCAGCCCCAGCATTTT.

The chain joins TRBV18 to TRBJ2-2; D might be TRBD1 (5 bases). The germline V gene has CDR1 KGHSH and CDR2 LQKENI. V was trimmed by 2 bases and J by 3 bases, leaving 7 bases between them. This CDR3 is 14 amino acids long. CDR3 residues: CASSPTGYTGELFF. Here the CDR3 DNA reads TGTGCCAGCTCACCAACAGGATACACCGGGGAGCTGTTTTTT.

A single count supports this clone. V gene TRBV7-9 combines with J gene TRBJ2-3; D gene uncertain. Germline V gene sequence: CDR1 SEHNR, CDR2 FQNEAQ (reference sequence). V was shortened by 2 bases and J by 0 bases, with 9 bases between the two germline ends. The CDR3 consists of 15 residues. DNA of the CDR3: TGTGCCAGCAGCTTATTAGAGACTAGCACAGATACGCAGTATTTT. This encodes CASSLLETSTDTQYF.

This clone appeared a single time. This chain connects TRBV7-3 to TRBJ2-1, with D perhaps matching TRBD2 (5 bases). With 5 bases removed from V and 5 bases from J, the gap between germline ends came to 10 bases. This CDR3 contains 13 residues. CDR1 is SGHTA, CDR2 FQGTGA, per germline. The CDR3 loop reads CASSLGLNNEQFF. The CDR3 DNA follows: TGTGCCAGCAGCCTTGGACTTAACAATGAGCAGTTCTTC.

V gene TRBV9 combines with J gene TRBJ2-7; either TRBD1 or TRBD2 may fit D (5 bases each). The CDR3 has 14 residues. V was trimmed by 0 bases and J by 5 bases, leaving 12 bases between them. Germline V gene data show CDR1 as SGDLS and CDR2 as YYNGEE. The DNA for the CDR3 is TGTGCCAGCAGCGTAGGTTCAGGGAGAAACGAGCAGTACTTC. It encodes CASSVGSGRNEQYF. Looking up the rest from reference TRBV9 and TRBJ2-7 gives the full variable domain: DSGVTQTPKHLITATGQRVTLRCSPRSGDLSVYWYQQSLDQGLQFLIQYYNGEERAKGNILERFSAQQFPDLHSELNLSSLELGDSALYFCASSVGSGRNEQYFGPGTRLTVT.

V is TRBV19 and J is TRBJ1-1, with D unclear. The CDR3 contains 13 residues. Germline CDR1 LNHDA, CDR2 SQIVND (reference sequence). With 2 bases removed from V and 1 base from J, the gap between germline ends came to 5 bases. The DNA for the CDR3 is TGTGCCAGTAGTATATTGGGGAACACTGAAGCTTTCTTT. Translated, it gives CASSILGNTEAFF.

J is TRBJ2-7 and V is TRBV6-1, with D possibly matching TRBD2 (6 bases). From germline, CDR1 is MNHNS and CDR2 SASEGT. The CDR3 contains 13 residues. V dropped 7 bases and J dropped 2 bases, with 12 bases sitting between them. The CDR3 here is CASKRDSTYEQYF. The CDR3 coding sequence is TGTGCCAGCAAACGGGACTCCACCTACGAGCAGTACTTC.

V and J are TRBV6-1 and TRBJ2-7, with 8 bases lining up with TRBD2. V lost 8 bases to trimming and J lost 4 bases; unmatched junction nucleotides: 13. The CDR3 consists of 15 residues. Germline V gene sequence: CDR1 MNHNS, CDR2 SASEGT. CDR3 sequence: CASHTGGGYLYEQYF. Here the CDR3 DNA reads TGTGCCAGCCATACCGGCGGGGGGTACCTGTACGAGCAGTACTTC.

This clone showed up just once. V and J are TRBV7-9 and TRBJ2-5; TRBD2 matches 10 bases. Trimming at V came to 5 bases and at J to 1 base, leaving 1 base not matched to a gene. This CDR3 spans 14 amino acids. The germline V gene encodes CDR1 SEHNR and CDR2 FQNEAQ (reference sequence). CDR3 DNA: TGTGCCAGCAGCCCTAGCGGGGGCCAAGAGACCCAGTACTTC. Protein product: CASSPSGGQETQYF.

V gene TRBV7-6 combines with J gene TRBJ2-1, with TRBD2 matching 15 bases. CDR1 is SGHVS, CDR2 FNYEAQ, per germline. V was pared by 5 bases and J by 10 bases, with 6 bases of the junction left unmatched. The CDR3 sequence is 15 residues long. The CDR3 DNA reads as TGTGCCAGCAGCCCAAGGACTAGCGGGGGGGTAGAGCAGTTCTTC. This encodes CASSPRTSGGVEQFF.

The chain is built from TRBV27 and TRBJ2-5; 15 nucleotides line up with TRBD2. CDR3 length equals 17 residues. Trimming at V came to 4 bases and at J to 6 bases, leaving 9 bases not matched to a gene. The germline CDR1 and CDR2 sequences are MNHEY and SMNVEV (reference sequence). CDR3 coding DNA: TGTGCCAGCAGTTCCGGACTAGCGGGGGGGCCGTTAAAGACCCAGTACTTC. Its translation is CASSSGLAGGPLKTQYF.

The gene calls are TRBV5-1 and TRBJ2-2; 10 bases align to TRBD2. The V segment lost 4 bases and the J segment 5 bases; nucleotides outside the gene matches: 17. The CDR3 runs to 19 residues. CDR1 is SGHRS, CDR2 YFSETQ, per germline. The DNA for the CDR3 is TGCGCCAGCAGCGCTGGAACTAGCGGGGTTCTGCTCGGGACCGGGGAGCTGTTTTTT. Protein sequence: CASSAGTSGVLLGTGELFF.

The chain is built from TRBV7-4 and TRBJ1-6; D remains ambiguous. Germline loops: CDR1 SGHVT, CDR2 SQSDAQ. This CDR3 has 18 amino acids. Trimming shortened V by 4 bases and J by 5 bases, and 21 bases separated the two germline ends. The CDR3 DNA reads as TGTGCCAGCAGCTACTACCCCCCCCGGGAAAAAAATAATTCACCCCTCCACTTT. It translates to CASSYYPPREKNNSPLHF. The full variable domain, in which reference TRBV7-4 and TRBJ1-6 provide the parts outside the CDR3, is GAGVSQSPRYKVAKRGRDVALRCDSISGHVTLYWYRQTLGQGSEVLTYSQSDAQRDKSGRPSGRFSAERPERSVSTLKIQRTEQGDSAVYLCASSYYPPREKNNSPLHFGNGTRLTVT.

The genes are TRBV19 and TRBJ1-1; D unclear. This CDR3 contains 14 residues. Germline values: CDR1 LNHDA, CDR2 SQIVND (reference sequence). V was trimmed by 1 base and J by 8 bases, leaving 14 bases between them. The CDR3 DNA reads as TGTGCCAGTAGTATAGGAGAGACTCCGGTGGAAGCTTTCTTT. Protein product: CASSIGETPVEAFF.

This clone was detected only once. V is TRBV27 and J is TRBJ1-1; no clear D gene. Trimming removed 2 bases at V and 1 base at J, with 11 bases between. The CDR3 loop spans 15 amino acids. CDR1 and CDR2 from the germline V gene are MNHEY and SMNVEV (reference sequence). For the CDR3, the DNA is TGTGCCAGCAGTTTAGGAGGGCACCCGAACACTGAAGCTTTCTTT. Translation: CASSLGGHPNTEAFF.

The chain carries TRBV5-1 and TRBJ2-1; D unresolved. Per germline, CDR1 SGHRS and CDR2 YFSETQ. The CDR3 length is 14 residues. Trimming pared 6 bases from V and 0 bases from J, leaving 10 bases between. CDR3 region: CASKFRSSYNEQFF. The DNA for the CDR3 is TGCGCCAGCAAATTCCGAAGCTCCTACAATGAGCAGTTCTTC.

The rearrangement uses TRBV7-2 and TRBJ2-6; 8 bases are shared with TRBD1. Germline V gene data show CDR1 as SGHTA and CDR2 as FQGNSA. This CDR3 contains 17 residues. J lost 4 bases, V lost 3 bases, and 8 bases had no gene match. This CDR3 is CASSFGGTGFGANVLTF. The CDR3 DNA sequence: TGTGCCAGCAGCTTTGGTGGGACAGGTTTCGGGGCCAACGTCCTGACTTTC. Using reference TRBV7-2 and TRBJ2-6 for the parts outside the CDR3, the full variable domain is GAGVSQSPSNKVTEKGKDVELRCDPISGHTALYWYRQSLGQGLEFLIYFQGNSAPDKSGLPSDRFSAERTGGSVSTLTIQRTQQEDSAVYLCASSFGGTGFGANVLTFGAGSRLTVL.

V and J are TRBV6-5 and TRBJ1-5, with TRBD1 matching over 9 bases. Germline V gene lookup returns CDR1 MNHEY and CDR2 SVGAGI. With V trimmed by 9 bases and J by 3 bases, 3 bases remained unmatched. The CDR3 runs to 13 residues. The CDR3 bases are TGTGCCAGTGGGACAGGGAACAATCAGCCCCAGCATTTT. This sequence encodes CASGTGNNQPQHF.